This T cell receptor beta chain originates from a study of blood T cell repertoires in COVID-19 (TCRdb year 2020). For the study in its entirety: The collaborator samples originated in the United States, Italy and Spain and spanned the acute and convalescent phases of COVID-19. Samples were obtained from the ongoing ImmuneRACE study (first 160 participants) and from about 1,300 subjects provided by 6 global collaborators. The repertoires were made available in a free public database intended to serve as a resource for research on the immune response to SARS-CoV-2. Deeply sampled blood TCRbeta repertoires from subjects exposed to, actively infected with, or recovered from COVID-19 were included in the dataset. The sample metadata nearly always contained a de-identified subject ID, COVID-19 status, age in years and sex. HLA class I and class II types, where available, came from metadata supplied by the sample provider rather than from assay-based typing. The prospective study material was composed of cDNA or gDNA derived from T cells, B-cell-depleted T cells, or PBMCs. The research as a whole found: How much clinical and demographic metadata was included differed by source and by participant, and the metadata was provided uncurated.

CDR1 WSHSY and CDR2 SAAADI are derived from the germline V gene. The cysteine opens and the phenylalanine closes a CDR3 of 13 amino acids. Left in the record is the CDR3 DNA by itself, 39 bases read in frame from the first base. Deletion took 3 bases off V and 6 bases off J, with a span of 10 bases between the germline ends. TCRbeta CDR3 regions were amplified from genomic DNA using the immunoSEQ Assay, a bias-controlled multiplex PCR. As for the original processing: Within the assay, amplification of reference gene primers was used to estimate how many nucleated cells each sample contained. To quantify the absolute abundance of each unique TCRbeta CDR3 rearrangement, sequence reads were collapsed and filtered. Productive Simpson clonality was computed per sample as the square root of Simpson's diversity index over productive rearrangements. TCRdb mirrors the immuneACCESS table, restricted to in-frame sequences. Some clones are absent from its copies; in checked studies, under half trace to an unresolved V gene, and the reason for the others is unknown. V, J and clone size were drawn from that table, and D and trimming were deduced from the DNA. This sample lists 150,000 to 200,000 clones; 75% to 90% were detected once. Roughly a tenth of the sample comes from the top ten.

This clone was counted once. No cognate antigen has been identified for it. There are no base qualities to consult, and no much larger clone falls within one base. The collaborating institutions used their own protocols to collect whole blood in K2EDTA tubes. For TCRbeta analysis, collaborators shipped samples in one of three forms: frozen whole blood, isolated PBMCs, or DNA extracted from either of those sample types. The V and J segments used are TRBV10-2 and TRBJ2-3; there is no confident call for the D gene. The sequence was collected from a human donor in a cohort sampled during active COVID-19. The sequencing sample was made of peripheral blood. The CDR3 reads CASSEILGDTQYF. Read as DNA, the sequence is TGCGCCAGCAGTGAAATCCTCGGGGATACGCAGTATTTT.